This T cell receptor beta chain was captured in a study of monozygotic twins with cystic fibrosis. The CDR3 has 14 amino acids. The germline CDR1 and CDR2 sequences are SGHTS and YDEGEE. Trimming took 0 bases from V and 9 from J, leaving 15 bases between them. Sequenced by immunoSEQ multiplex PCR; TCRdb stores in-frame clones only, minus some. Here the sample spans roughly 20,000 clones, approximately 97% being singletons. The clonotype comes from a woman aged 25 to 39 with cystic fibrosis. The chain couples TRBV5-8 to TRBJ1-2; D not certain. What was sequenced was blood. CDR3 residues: CASSLGILPESYTF. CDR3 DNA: TGTGCCAGCAGCTTGGGTATCTTACCGGAGAGCTACACCTTC.